The text below deals with one TCR beta chain. The entry originates in a study of cytomegalovirus exposure and HLA in healthy donors. This CDR3 region has 14 residues. V shed 0 bases and J shed 5 bases, with 9 bases lying between them. CDR1 is SGHRS and CDR2 is YFSETQ in the germline V gene. The PCR made use of 60 Vbeta and 13 Jbeta primers. The protocol was immunoSEQ multiplex PCR, while the TCRdb copy is restricted to in-frame clones and leaves out a portion. This sample carries under 130,000 clones, around 80% of them seen once, and the ten largest clones take about 7.5%. This sequence was found in a man aged 40-55 years in good health and CMV-seropositive. The chain employs TRBV5-1 and TRBJ1-5; perhaps TRBD1 as D (5 bases). The sequenced sample was PBMCs. CDR3 coding DNA: TGCGCCAGCAGCTTGGGGGGGGGAGATCAGCCCCAGCATTTT. Protein sequence: CASSLGGGDQPQHF. Full variable domain (missing parts from reference TRBV5-1 and TRBJ1-5): KAGVTQTPRYLIKTRGQQVTLSCSPISGHRSVSWYQQTPGQGLQFLFEYFSETQRNKGNFPGRFSGRQFSNSRSEMNVSTLELGDSALYLCASSLGGGDQPQHFGDGTRLSIL.